This T cell receptor (beta chain) was found in a study of cytomegalovirus exposure and HLA in healthy donors. A note on this clone: Its antigen remains unidentified.

With 60 Vbeta and 13 Jbeta primers, the PCR was carried out. The repertoire was sequenced with immunoSEQ multiplex PCR; TCRdb's copy has only in-frame clones and lacks some. The data contain tens of thousands of clones, 67% of them seen just once; the ten biggest clones take up under 7.5%. Findings and caveats of the study: Specificity for CMV antigens was confirmed in vitro for a few of the CMV-associated chains.

V was trimmed by 1 base and J by 0 bases, leaving 17 bases between them. The germline gives CDR1 SGDLS, CDR2 YYNGEE. The length of the CDR3 is 18 residues. The J gene is TRBJ2-1, the V gene TRBV9; perhaps TRBD1 as D (6 bases). The source of this sequence is a woman in her fifties or sixties in good health and CMV-seropositive. Sequencing was done on a sample of PBMCs. The CDR3 loop reads CASSVTSQGPSSYNEQFF. In DNA, the CDR3 is TGTGCCAGCAGCGTAACATCCCAGGGGCCGAGCTCCTACAATGAGCAGTTCTTC.